Listed below are T cell receptor beta chains from one sample, sequenced in a study of identical twins. TCRdb re-called the 5' RACE reads through MiXCR, storing one row per CDR3 protein. The data show about 520,000 distinct CDR3 sequences, with less than 25% seen just once and roughly 0.91% held by the top ten. The same sample was also used in a study of T cells expressing NK-cell markers.

The sequenced sample consisted of CD4+ T cells sorted from blood. The receptors derive from a woman under 30 in good health. Each CDR3 is given with its conserved first and last residue. The D gene is left open where the match is weak. Where a row states a size, it is once, few, many or the class of an expanded clone; other rows omit it.

>.|TRBV6-5|many|TRBJ1-4
TGTGCCAGCAGTTCCTCGGGATCTGGTGAAAAACTGTTTTTT
CASSSSGSGEKLFF
>.|TRBV20-1|once|TRBJ2-7
TGCAGTGCTAGGTTAAGGGCGGGCGAGCAGTACTTC
CSARLRAGEQYF
>.|TRBV7-2|.|TRBJ2-7
TGTGCCAGCAGCTTCCTTGGCGGGGAGGAGCAGTACTTC
CASSFLGGEEQYF
>.|TRBV4-2|.|TRBJ2-2
TGTGCCAGCGGGGGGACTGGATTCGGGGAGCTGTTTTTT
CASGGTGFGELFF
>.|TRBV6-1|few|TRBJ2-4
TGTGCCAGCAGACCCTCCGGCCTAGAAAAGAGCATTCAGTACTTC
CASRPSGLEKSIQYF
>.|TRBV10-3|many|TRBJ1-1
TGTGCCATCAGTGAACCCAGAAACACTGAAGCTTTCTTT
CAISEPRNTEAFF
>.|TRBV6-2/TRBV6-3|.|TRBJ2-7
TGTGCCAGCTGTAGCCAGGGGAGCCACGAGCAGTACTTC
CASCSQGSHEQYF
>.|TRBV5-1|.|TRBJ2-1
TGCGCCAGCAGCTTGGGGTTTATCGGGGCCAATGAGCAGTTCTTC
CASSLGFIGANEQFF
>.|TRBV5-1|few|TRBJ2-7
TGCGCCAGCAGCTTGGGTACGGCGGATCCCTACGAGCAGTACTTC
CASSLGTADPYEQYF
>.|TRBV4-3|few|TRBJ2-2
TGCGCCAGCAGCCAAGACGGACGGGGCCCGACCGGGGAGCTGTTTTTT
CASSQDGRGPTGELFF